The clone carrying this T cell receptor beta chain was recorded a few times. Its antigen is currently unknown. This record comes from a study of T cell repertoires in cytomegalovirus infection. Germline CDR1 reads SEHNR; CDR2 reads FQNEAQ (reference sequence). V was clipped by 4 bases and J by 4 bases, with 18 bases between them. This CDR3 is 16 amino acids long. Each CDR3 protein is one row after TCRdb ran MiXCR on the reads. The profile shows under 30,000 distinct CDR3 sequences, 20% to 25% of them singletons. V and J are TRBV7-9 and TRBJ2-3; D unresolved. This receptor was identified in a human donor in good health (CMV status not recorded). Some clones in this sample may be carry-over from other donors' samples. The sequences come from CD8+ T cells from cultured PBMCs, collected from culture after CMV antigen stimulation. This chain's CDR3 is CASSSIKSVSPDTQYF. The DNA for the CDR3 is TGTGCCAGCAGCTCGATTAAATCAGTCAGCCCAGATACGCAGTATTTT.